This TCR beta chain was recorded in a study of technical replicates of blood from several donors. With 3 bases removed from V and 6 bases from J, the gap between germline ends came to 25 bases. The V gene's germline CDR1 is SGDLS and CDR2 YYNGEE. The CDR3 length is 17 residues. Profiling relied on immunoSEQ multiplex PCR, and the TCRdb table lists in-frame clones only, not all of them. The top ten hold roughly 0.16% of the sample, which has 65,000 to 95,000 clones, roughly 98% seen once. Sample: T cells isolated from PBMCs. The TCR comes from a human donor in good health. The chain has TRBV9 and TRBJ2-7; D is uncertain. The CDR3 nucleotides are TGTGCCAGCAGCGCCGATCGAGTGGTCGTCACTCCGGGCGAGCAGTACTTC. Translated: CASSADRVVVTPGEQYF.